These 14 T cell receptor beta chains were all obtained from the same sample, sequenced in a study of T cells in Graves' hyperthyroidism and ophthalmopathy. There were TCR beta CDR3 regions amplified from RNA transcripts. First-round RT-PCR targeting the TCR CDR3 was performed with the HTBI primer set. TCRdb reprocessed the multiplex PCR reads with MiXCR, giving one entry per CDR3 protein. The table lists about 560,000 distinct CDR3 sequences, over 15% of them singletons, with around a sixth in the top ten. Sequenced sample: blood. The receptors stem from a woman aged 18-29 years with Graves' hyperthyroidism.

Details on this clonotype: A much larger clone lies a single base off, so this may be a read error. CDR3 nucleotides: TGTGTCAGCAGCCAGGGGAGCTATGGCTACACCTTC. Translating gives CVSSQGSYGYTF. The chain links TRBV3-1 to TRBJ1-2; possible D gene TRBD1, 6 bases. Germline CDR1 and CDR2: LGHDT and YNNKEL (reference sequence). The CDR3 runs to 12 residues.

In its sample, this clonotype was seen a few times. CDR3 region: CASARGGTFISSGNTIYF. The CDR3 coding sequence is TGTGCCAGCGCCAGGGGAGGTACATTCATAAGCTCTGGAAACACCATATATTTT. The chain couples TRBV11-2 to TRBJ1-3; D might be TRBD1 (6 bases). This CDR3 is built from 18 residues. Looked up from germline, CDR1 is SGHAT and CDR2 is FQNNGV. With 8 bases removed from V and 0 bases from J, the gap between germline ends came to 23 bases.

This clonotype was seen ten or more times. The V gene is TRBV11-2, the J gene TRBJ2-2, with 13 bases aligning to TRBD2. The junction had 2 bases not matched to a gene; V was cut back by 6 bases and J by 4 bases. The germline V gene encodes CDR1 SGHAT and CDR2 FQNNGV. This CDR3 is built from 15 residues. The CDR3 coding sequence is TGTGCCAGCAGGGGACTAGCGGGATCCACCGGGGAGCTGTTTTTT. Protein product: CASRGLAGSTGELFF.

To note about this clonotype: A much larger clonotype is one base distant, so this may be a read error. V usage is TRBV9 and J usage is TRBJ1-6; unclear D gene. Looked up from germline, CDR1 is SGDLS and CDR2 is YYNGEE. Trimming left V 4 bases short and J 9 bases short, with 14 bases between. This CDR3 contains 14 residues. This CDR3 reads CASSRALLGSPLHF. CDR3 sequence (DNA): TGTGCCAGCAGCCGGGCCCTCTTGGGTTCACCCCTCCACTTT.

This chain connects TRBV20-1 to TRBJ1-5; a possible D gene is TRBD1 (6 bases). Deletions cut 4 bases from V and 4 bases from J, with 17 bases between. Germline CDR1 and CDR2: DFQATT and SNEGSKA (reference sequence). This CDR3 region has 15 residues. The CDR3: CSAKITPGANQPQHF. The CDR3 coding sequence is TGCAGTGCTAAAATCACCCCAGGGGCAAATCAGCCCCAGCATTTT.

This clonotype was recorded many times. The chain carries TRBV27 and TRBJ2-7, with D perhaps TRBD1 or TRBD2 (5 bases each). This CDR3 comprises 14 residues. Trimming removed 8 bases from V and 5 bases from J, with 19 bases in between. Germline V gene sequence: CDR1 MNHEY, CDR2 SMNVEV (reference sequence). The CDR3, as DNA: TGTGCCAGCCGTTGGTTGCAGGGACGAGACGAGCAGTACTTC. This sequence encodes CASRWLQGRDEQYF.

This chain connects TRBV29-1 to TRBJ2-3; D is possibly TRBD1 (5 bases). CDR1 SQVTM and CDR2 ANQGSEA come from the germline V gene. CDR3 size: 12 residues. V was pared by 7 bases and J by 1 base, with 9 bases between. CDR3 DNA sequence: TGCAGCGGCGGCAGGGGCACAGATACGCAGTATTTT. Protein: CSGGRGTDTQYF.

This clonotype was found many times. The rearrangement joins TRBV6-2 or TRBV6-3 to TRBJ2-2; weak D call: TRBD1 (6 bases). V lost 7 bases and J lost 3, with 12 bases in between. CDR1 and CDR2 (germline): MNHEY, SVGEGT. This CDR3 contains 14 residues. In nucleotides, the CDR3 is TGTGCCAGCAAAACTTCAGGGGACACCGGGGAGCTGTTTTTT. This gives the protein CASKTSGDTGELFF.

The chain employs TRBV19 and TRBJ1-5; 8 bases align to TRBD1. The CDR3 consists of 16 residues. V was clipped by 5 bases and J by 0 bases; unmatched bases: 6. The V gene's germline CDR1 is LNHDA and CDR2 SQIVND (reference sequence). CDR3 amino acids: CASSARTGYSNQPQHF. For the CDR3, the DNA is TGTGCCAGTAGTGCCCGGACAGGGTATAGCAATCAGCCCCAGCATTTT.

This clonotype was found once. V is TRBV6-1 and J is TRBJ1-1, with TRBD1 identical over 9 bases. The CDR3 is 16 residues long. The J segment lost 1 base and the V segment lost 4 bases, leaving 7 bases of the junction unmatched. The germline V gene has CDR1 MNHNS and CDR2 SASEGT. CDR3 loop: CASSGRRDRANTEAFF. In DNA form, the CDR3 reads TGTGCCAGCAGTGGACGCCGGGACAGGGCGAACACTGAAGCTTTCTTT.

Many counts were recorded for this clonotype. CDR3 loop: CASSLAPSGTTGELFF. The CDR3 DNA follows: TGCGCCAGCAGCTTGGCGCCTAGCGGGACCACCGGGGAGCTGTTTTTT. The V gene is TRBV5-1, the J gene TRBJ2-2; TRBD2 agrees at 9 bases. CDR1 is SGHRS and CDR2 is YFSETQ in the germline V gene. Trimming cost V 0 bases and J 4 bases; bases outside gene matches: 4. The CDR3 has 16 amino acids.

V gene TRBV7-9 combines with J gene TRBJ1-5, with 11 bases that match TRBD1. CDR1 is SEHNR, CDR2 FQNEAQ, per germline (reference sequence). Trimming cost V 0 bases and J 4 bases; bases outside gene matches: 2. The CDR3 loop spans 16 amino acids. This CDR3 is CASSLAGTGGNQPQHF. The CDR3, as DNA: TGTGCCAGCAGCTTAGCCGGGACAGGGGGAAATCAGCCCCAGCATTTT.

In this sample, this clonotype turned up many times. V gene TRBV12-3 or TRBV12-4 combines with J gene TRBJ1-2; D gene uncertain. The V and J ends lost 0 bases and 4 bases respectively, with 15 bases between them. The CDR3 contains 16 residues. The CDR3 reads CASSLALAALVYGYTF. The CDR3 DNA sequence: TGTGCCAGCAGTTTAGCGCTTGCAGCATTAGTCTATGGCTACACCTTC.

This chain links TRBV2 with TRBJ2-7, with D tentatively TRBD2 (5 bases). V lost 7 bases and J 3 bases, leaving 10 bases between the germline ends. Per the germline V gene, CDR1 is SNHLY and CDR2 is FYNNEI. The CDR3 contains 12 residues. The CDR3 here is CASIGLLYEQYF. For the CDR3, the DNA is TGTGCCAGCATCGGACTCCTCTACGAGCAGTACTTC.